These 31 T cell receptor beta chains came from one sample sequenced in a study of cytomegalovirus exposure and HLA in healthy donors. Generated by immunoSEQ multiplex PCR, the TCRdb table keeps only in-frame clones and is missing some. The sample shows roughly 350,000 clones, roughly 89% of them seen only once. The sample consisted of PBMCs. Receptors were obtained from a woman between 18 and 29 years old in good health and CMV-seronegative.

The chain combines TRBV7-9 with TRBJ2-3; 7 positions match TRBD2. This CDR3 contains 16 residues. Germline CDR1 SEHNR, CDR2 FQNEAQ (reference sequence). The trim removed 3 bases at V and 3 bases at J, leaving 9 bases unmatched. The CDR3 here is CASSFSQGGATDTQYF. The CDR3 DNA reads TGTGCCAGCAGCTTCTCCCAGGGAGGGGCGACAGATACGCAGTATTTT.

V and J are TRBV6-5 and TRBJ2-2; D is uncertain. Germline V gene lookup returns CDR1 MNHEY and CDR2 SVGAGI. With 4 bases removed from V and 6 bases from J, the gap between germline ends came to 9 bases. The CDR3 totals 13 residues. The chain's CDR3 is CASSSSTAGELFF. The CDR3 DNA follows: TGTGCCAGCAGTTCTTCTACGGCCGGGGAGCTGTTTTTT.

The chain combines TRBV6-5 with TRBJ2-3; TRBD1 matches 9 bases. CDR3 length: 14 amino acids. From germline, CDR1 is MNHEY and CDR2 SVGAGI. J lost 4 bases, V lost 6 bases, and 5 bases had no gene match. As DNA, the CDR3 is TGTGCCAGCAGGTTGGACAGGGGAGCAGATACGCAGTATTTT. Its translation: CASRLDRGADTQYF.

This clone has just a few counts. This chain uses TRBV7-6 with TRBJ2-5, with D maybe TRBD2 (6 bases). The germline CDR1 and CDR2 sequences are SGHVS and FNYEAQ. V was shortened by 3 bases and J by 4 bases, with 9 bases between the two germline ends. CDR3 length: 13 residues. CDR3 sequence: CASSFTGGETQYF. The CDR3 DNA is TGTGCCAGCAGCTTTACCGGGGGAGAGACCCAGTACTTC.

The V gene is TRBV4-1, the J gene TRBJ1-5; tentatively, D is TRBD1 (5 bases). There are 13 residues in the CDR3. Trimming stripped 4 bases from V and 6 bases from J, with 10 bases between. Germline assignment: CDR1 MGHRA and CDR2 YSYEKL. This CDR3 is CASSLTDFQPQHF. CDR3 DNA: TGCGCCAGCAGCCTGACAGATTTTCAGCCCCAGCATTTT.

The chain has TRBV7-3 and TRBJ1-2; D gene uncertain. The CDR3 runs 16 residues. V dropped 5 bases and J dropped 4 bases, with 20 bases sitting between them. In germline, CDR1 is SGHTA, CDR2 FQGTGA. The CDR3 DNA follows: TGTGCCAGCAGCCCAAATCCCCGGGGAGGGATCTATGGCTACACCTTC. As protein: CASSPNPRGGIYGYTF.

The rearrangement joins TRBV5-8 to TRBJ1-1; 7 bases map to TRBD1. The CDR3 contains 16 residues. J lost 5 bases, V lost 4 bases, and 14 bases had no gene match. Looked up from germline, CDR1 is SGHTS and CDR2 is YDEGEE. This chain's CDR3 is CASSPRQGRRYTEAFF. For the CDR3, the DNA is TGTGCCAGCAGCCCAAGACAGGGTCGTAGGTATACTGAAGCTTTCTTT.

In nucleotides, the CDR3 is TGTGCCAGCAGCACACTAGCGAACGGTGAGCAGTTCTTC. Protein product: CASSTLANGEQFF. The chain is built from TRBV7-9 and TRBJ2-1; 7 bases are shared with TRBD2. Trimming removed 5 bases from V and 9 bases from J; junction bases left unmatched: 7. Germline CDR1 and CDR2: SEHNR and FQNEAQ (reference sequence). This CDR3 has 13 amino acids.

The V gene is TRBV29-1, the J gene TRBJ2-5, with D perhaps TRBD1 (5 bases). The V end was cut by 6 bases, the J end by 7 bases, with 21 bases between. CDR3 length: 14 amino acids. Germline V gene sequence: CDR1 SQVTM, CDR2 ANQGSEA. CDR3 bases: TGCAGCGTCGCCGTGACGGAAAAGCAGGGGACCCAGTACTTC. Residues: CSVAVTEKQGTQYF. Together with reference TRBV29-1 and TRBJ2-5, the CDR3 gives the full variable domain: SAVISQKPSRDICQRGTSLTIQCQVDSQVTMMFWYRQQPGQSLTLIATANQGSEATYESGFVIDKFPISRPNLTFSTLTVSNMSPEDSSIYLCSVAVTEKQGTQYFGPGTRLLVL.

The V call is TRBV14, the J call TRBJ2-2; D is perhaps TRBD1 (5 bases). The V gene lost 0 bases and the J gene lost 2 bases, with 13 bases spanning the gap. The CDR3 totals 17 residues. The germline gives CDR1 SGHDN, CDR2 FVKESK. The chain's CDR3 is CASSQDPRQRNTGELFF. In DNA form, the CDR3 reads TGTGCCAGCAGCCAAGACCCGAGACAGCGAAACACCGGGGAGCTGTTTTTT.

The genes are TRBV25-1 and TRBJ2-5; tentative D call: TRBD2 (5 bases). The CDR3 sequence is 11 residues long. The germline V and J ends were trimmed by 11 bases and 5 bases, with 12 bases remaining between them. CDR1 MGHDK and CDR2 SYGVNS come from the germline V gene. CDR3 in DNA: TGTGCCTGCTCGGGGTTGGAGACCCAGTACTTC. It codes for CACSGLETQYF.

This chain links TRBV7-3 with TRBJ2-7; D possibly corresponds to TRBD2 (6 bases). V was pared by 4 bases and J by 6 bases, with 22 bases between. CDR3 length equals 16 residues. Germline lookup yields CDR1 SGHTA and CDR2 FQGTGA. The CDR3, as DNA: TGTGCCAGCAGCTCGAGGGGACTCACAACCGTCCGCGAGCAGTACTTC. It is translated as CASSSRGLTTVREQYF. Full variable domain (missing parts from reference TRBV7-3 and TRBJ2-7): GAGVSQTPSNKVTEKGKYVELRCDPISGHTALYWYRQSLGQGPEFLIYFQGTGAADDSGLPNDRFFAVRPEGSVSTLKIQRTERGDSAVYLCASSSRGLTTVREQYFGPGTRLTVT.

The chain is built from TRBV27 and TRBJ2-1; 8 nucleotides align to TRBD2. The CDR3 runs 18 residues. The germline CDR1 and CDR2 sequences are MNHEY and SMNVEV (reference sequence). V shed 2 bases and J 0 bases; nucleotides not matched to a gene: 9. The CDR3 DNA reads TGTGCCAGCAGTTTACTTAGCCGACTAGCGAGCTCCTACAATGAGCAGTTCTTC. Translated: CASSLLSRLASSYNEQFF.

This clone was detected only a few times. This chain links TRBV9 with TRBJ2-1, with 8 positions matching TRBD2. V gave up 2 bases and J gave up 8 bases; unmatched junction bases: 15. This CDR3 has 17 residues. Germline lookup yields CDR1 SGDLS and CDR2 YYNGEE. CDR3 DNA sequence: TGTGCCAGCAGCGTTACAGAGGGGGTAGCGGGATTCTATGAGCAGTTCTTC. Its translation is CASSVTEGVAGFYEQFF.

This chain connects TRBV30 to TRBJ1-1, with D unresolved. Germline V gene sequence: CDR1 GTSNPN, CDR2 SVGIG (reference sequence). The CDR3 is 12 amino acids. The V end lost 3 bases, the J end lost 3 bases, and 8 bases lay between the germline ends. As DNA, the CDR3 is TGTGCCTGGAGGAGCGGGGACACTGAAGCTTTCTTT. Translating it yields CAWRSGDTEAFF.

The chain uses TRBV5-4 and TRBJ2-1, with 9 bases fitting TRBD2. Germline V CDR1 and CDR2: SGHNT, YYREEE (reference sequence). The CDR3 totals 14 residues. J was trimmed by 4 bases and V by 4 bases; bases with no gene match: 3. CDR3 in amino acids: CASSLSGGYNEQFF. CDR3 coding DNA: TGTGCCAGCAGCCTTAGCGGGGGTTACAATGAGCAGTTCTTC. The whole variable domain, filled in from reference TRBV5-4 and TRBJ2-1, reads ETGVTQSPTHLIKTRGQQVTLRCSSQSGHNTVSWYQQALGQGPQFIFQYYREEENGRGNFPPRFSGLQFPNYSSELNVNALELDDSALYLCASSLSGGYNEQFFGPGTRLTVL.

This clone was recorded only once. The genes are TRBV6-1 and TRBJ2-2; possibly TRBD2 for D (7 bases). The germline gives CDR1 MNHNS, CDR2 SASEGT. Trimming shortened V by 2 bases and J by 10 bases, and 20 bases separated the two germline ends. The CDR3 extends over 16 amino acids. The CDR3 DNA is TGTGCCAGCAGTGAAAGGAGGGGGGGCCCCCTGGAGGAGCTGTTTTTT. Its protein is CASSERRGGPLEELFF.

The chain combines TRBV5-6 with TRBJ2-7, with a weak D call TRBD1 (5 bases). Germline-derived CDR1 and CDR2 are SGHDT and YYEEEE. CDR3 length: 14 residues. The V and J ends lost 0 bases and 1 base respectively, with 8 bases between them. The CDR3 DNA sequence: TGTGCCAGCAGCTTGGTGGACAAATCCTACGAGCAGTACTTC. It encodes CASSLVDKSYEQYF.

This clone was observed a few times. The rearrangement uses TRBV10-3 and TRBJ2-1, with 7 bases matching TRBD2. The CDR3 loop spans 14 amino acids. Losses at the gene ends were 6 bases for V and 5 bases for J; bases not matched to a gene: 7. From germline, CDR1 is ENHRY and CDR2 SYGVKD. CDR3 DNA: TGTGCCATCAGGGGGCGGGAGCGGGACAATGAGCAGTTCTTC. Translating it yields CAIRGRERDNEQFF.

The CDR3 DNA reads as TGTGCCAGCAGCCCTAGCGTGGCTGGGGCCAACGTCCTGACTTTC. Amino acid sequence: CASSPSVAGANVLTF. The J gene is TRBJ2-6, the V gene TRBV5-4, with D possibly being TRBD2 (6 bases). The CDR3 has 15 amino acids. V lost 4 bases and J lost 2, with 10 bases in between. Germline loops: CDR1 SGHNT, CDR2 YYREEE (reference sequence).

The chain carries TRBV6-5 and TRBJ1-2; 9 bases map to TRBD1. V lost 6 bases to trimming and J lost 5 bases; unmatched junction nucleotides: 10. The CDR3 runs 15 residues. Germline CDR1 and CDR2: MNHEY and SVGAGI. The CDR3 sequence: CASSPRVGTGYGYTF. The CDR3 DNA sequence: TGTGCCAGCAGCCCCAGGGTGGGGACAGGGTATGGCTACACCTTC.

This sequence joins TRBV5-6 and TRBJ2-5; 13 nucleotides line up with TRBD2. The CDR3 length is 18 residues. Germline lookup yields CDR1 SGHDT and CDR2 YYEEEE. V trimming: 2 bases; J trimming: 2 bases; junction bases outside the gene matches: 9. The CDR3 DNA reads as TGTGCCAGCAGCTTTGTTTTACTAGCGGGAGGGATACAAGAGACCCAGTACTTC. This encodes CASSFVLLAGGIQETQYF.

This chain joins TRBV5-4 and TRBJ2-7, with D perhaps TRBD2 (6 bases). V gave up 2 bases and J gave up 0 bases, with 12 bases separating them. This CDR3 is 15 amino acids long. Germline CDR1 is SGHNT and CDR2 is YYREEE (reference sequence). In DNA, the CDR3 is TGTGCCAGCAGCTTCCGGGACGGGAGCTCCTACGAGCAGTACTTC. Translation: CASSFRDGSSYEQYF.

V usage is TRBV9 and J usage is TRBJ1-1; D is possibly TRBD1 (5 bases). V gave up 3 bases and J gave up 9 bases, with 15 bases separating them. Germline V gene lookup returns CDR1 SGDLS and CDR2 YYNGEE. CDR3 size: 13 residues. The CDR3 here is CASSDSGGGKAFF. DNA of the CDR3: TGTGCCAGCAGCGACAGCGGGGGAGGGAAAGCTTTCTTT.

This clone was picked up one time. This CDR3 reads CASSTGQGAGNTIYF. In DNA, the CDR3 is TGTGCCAGCAGTACGGGGCAGGGGGCAGGGAACACCATATATTTT. The rearrangement uses TRBV6-5 and TRBJ1-3; TRBD1 matches at 8 bases. Trimming took 5 bases from V and 7 from J; bases not matched to a gene: 10. This CDR3 has 15 residues. The germline gives CDR1 MNHEY, CDR2 SVGAGI.

V usage is TRBV19 and J usage is TRBJ1-2; D not resolved. CDR3 length: 14 amino acids. Trimming shortened V by 3 bases and J by 8 bases, and 16 bases separated the two germline ends. Germline lookup yields CDR1 LNHDA and CDR2 SQIVND (reference sequence). In DNA form, the CDR3 reads TGTGCCAGTAGTATGAGCGTCAGCCCGAGGGGCTACACCTTC. This sequence encodes CASSMSVSPRGYTF.

V is TRBV2 and J is TRBJ2-7; 8 bases align to TRBD2. The germline V gene has CDR1 SNHLY and CDR2 FYNNEI. This CDR3 has 16 residues. Unmatched junction bases numbered 8, after V lost 2 bases and J lost 2 bases. The CDR3 bases are TGTGCCAGCAGTGAAATGGGTAGCGGGGCCCCCTACGAGCAGTACTTC. The encoded protein is CASSEMGSGAPYEQYF.

The genes are TRBV5-8 and TRBJ1-5; 8 bases line up with TRBD1. V shed 3 bases and J 0 bases; nucleotides not matched to a gene: 5. Germline CDR1 and CDR2: SGHTS and YDEGEE. This CDR3 comprises 16 residues. The CDR3 reads CASSWGQVYSNQPQHF. As DNA, the CDR3 is TGTGCCAGCAGCTGGGGACAGGTGTATAGCAATCAGCCCCAGCATTTT.

J is TRBJ2-3 and V is TRBV7-6; 14 bases are a match to TRBD2. Germline CDR1 is SGHVS and CDR2 is FNYEAQ. The CDR3 length is 18 residues. The J segment lost 6 bases and the V segment lost 2 bases, leaving 10 bases of the junction unmatched. The CDR3 DNA sequence: TGTGCCAGCAGCTTACCAATGGAGGGACTAGCGGGAGCTGATACGCAGTATTTT. Protein: CASSLPMEGLAGADTQYF.

The chain is built from TRBV30 and TRBJ1-1; maybe TRBD1 (5 bases). In germline, CDR1 is GTSNPN, CDR2 SVGIG (reference sequence). The CDR3 sequence is 11 residues long. V lost 6 bases and J 10 bases, leaving 15 bases between the germline ends. CDR3 nucleotides: TGTGCCTGTTGGACCGGCCAGGGAGCTTTCTTT. Translated, it gives CACWTGQGAFF.

J is TRBJ2-7 and V is TRBV11-2; 9 nucleotides line up with TRBD1. Germline lookup yields CDR1 SGHAT and CDR2 FQNNGV. The CDR3 is made up of 12 amino acids. With V trimmed by 11 bases and J by 6 bases, 8 bases remained unmatched. The CDR3 protein is CARRTGDREQYF. In DNA, the CDR3 is TGTGCCCGGCGGACAGGGGACCGCGAGCAGTACTTC.